A selection of T cell receptor beta chains follows, all from one sample in a study of T cells after yellow fever vaccination. TCRdb recomputed calls from the 5' RACE reads with MiXCR, one row per CDR3 protein. The profile shows 120,000 or so distinct CDR3 sequences, over 12% of them singletons. The sequencing here drew on CD8+ T cells sorted from PBMCs, taken 5 days after the yellow fever booster vaccination. These receptor sequences come from a man aged 18 to 30 who received the YFV17D yellow fever vaccine. CDR3s include the opening cysteine and the closing phenylalanine or tryptophan. The D gene is left open where the match is weak. The size entry is marked missing in some rows and otherwise reads once, few, many or a size class.

>.|TRBJ2-1|.|TRBV29-1
TGCAGCGTTGACAATGAGCAGTTCTTC
CSVDNEQFF
>.|TRBJ1-2|TRBD1|TRBV28
TGTGCCAGCATCCCGACAGGGAAGATTGATGGCTACACCTTC
CASIPTGKIDGYTF
>few|TRBJ1-2|.|TRBV10-3
TGTGCCATCAGTGAGTCTCCGGGAGTTAACTATGGCTACACCTTC
CAISESPGVNYGYTF
>many|TRBJ2-3|.|TRBV12-3/TRBV12-4
TGTGCCAGCGGGGCAAGGGGCGATACGCAGTATTTT
CASGARGDTQYF
>few|TRBJ1-3|.|TRBV29-1
TGCAGCGTTGAAGCTACCGACCCAGAGTCTGGAAACACCATATATTTT
CSVEATDPESGNTIYF
>.|TRBJ1-2|.|TRBV7-9
TGTGCCAGCAGTCCAAATCTCCTAGGGGATGGCTACACCTTC
CASSPNLLGDGYTF
>.|TRBJ2-2|.|TRBV6-6
TGTGCCAGCAGCATTGTGGACACCGGGGAGCTGTTTTTT
CASSIVDTGELFF
>few|TRBJ1-2|.|TRBV7-6
TGTGCCAGCAGCTTCGCACAGGGCTCCGTGGATGGCTACACCTTC
CASSFAQGSVDGYTF
>few|TRBJ2-5|.|TRBV28
TGTGCCAGCAGTTCAACCGGTGTCGTGGAGACCCAGTACTTC
CASSSTGVVETQYF
>.|TRBJ2-7|.|TRBV11-2
TGTGCCAGCAGCTTCACAGGGTCCTACGAGCAGTACTTC
CASSFTGSYEQYF
>many|TRBJ2-1|TRBD1|TRBV4-1
TGCGCCAGCAGGGCAAACGACAGGGGGCATGGGGATGAGCAGTTCTTC
CASRANDRGHGDEQFF
>.|TRBJ1-6|.|TRBV7-9
TGTGCCAGCAGCTCTAATTACCGGGACATCAATTCACCCCTCCACTTT
CASSSNYRDINSPLHF
>few|TRBJ2-3|.|TRBV6-2/TRBV6-3
TGTGCCAGCAGTTACGTTCGCCTAGATATAGATACGCAGTATTTT
CASSYVRLDIDTQYF
>few|TRBJ2-1|.|TRBV29-1
TGCAGCGTTGACGGTCGGCACTACAATGAGCAGTTCTTC
CSVDGRHYNEQFF